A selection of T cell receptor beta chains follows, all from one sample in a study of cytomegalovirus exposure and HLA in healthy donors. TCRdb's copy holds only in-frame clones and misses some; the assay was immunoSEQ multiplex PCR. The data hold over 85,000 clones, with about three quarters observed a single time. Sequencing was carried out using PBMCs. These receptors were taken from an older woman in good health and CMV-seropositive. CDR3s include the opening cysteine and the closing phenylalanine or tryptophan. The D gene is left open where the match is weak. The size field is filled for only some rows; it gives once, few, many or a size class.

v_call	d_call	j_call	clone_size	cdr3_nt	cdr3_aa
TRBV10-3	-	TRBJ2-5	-	TGTGCCATCAGAAAGACAGGTGAGGAGCAGTACTTC	CAIRKTGEEQYF
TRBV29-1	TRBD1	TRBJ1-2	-	TGCAGCGTTGCTACAGGGGGAGCGAAAGGCTACACCTTC	CSVATGGAKGYTF
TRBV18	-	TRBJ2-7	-	TGTGCCAGCTCTCATGGGACTGCCAGCTCCTACGAGCAGTACTTC	CASSHGTASSYEQYF
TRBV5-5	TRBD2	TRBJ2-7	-	TGTGCCAGCAGCTTGACGGCTCTAGCGGGGCACTACGAGCAGTACTTC	CASSLTALAGHYEQYF
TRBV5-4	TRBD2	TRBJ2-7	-	TGTGCCAGCAGCTCCGGGGGGGGAAACTCCTACGAGCAGTACTTC	CASSSGGGNSYEQYF
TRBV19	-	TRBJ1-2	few	TGTGCCAGTAGTATCGGAGGACGAATTAACTATGGCTACACCTTC	CASSIGGRINYGYTF
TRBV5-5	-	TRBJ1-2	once	TGTGCCAGCAGCTGGCGTACCTACCAATCATCAGGTTATGGCTACACCTTC	CASSWRTYQSSGYGYTF
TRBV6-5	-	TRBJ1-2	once	TGTGCCAGCAGTTACGCAGCCATGTCGGGAGGCTACACCTTC	CASSYAAMSGGYTF
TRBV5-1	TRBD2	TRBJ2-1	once	TGCGCCAGCAGCTTGGCCGGGACTAGCCGACCTAATGAGCAGTTCTTC	CASSLAGTSRPNEQFF
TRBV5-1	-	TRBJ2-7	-	TGCGCCAGCAGCTACCGACAGGTTCAACCTTCCTACGAGCAGTACTTC	CASSYRQVQPSYEQYF
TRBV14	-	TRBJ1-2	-	TGTGCCAGCAGCCAAGTTGAAGGGGCCGGCTACACCTTC	CASSQVEGAGYTF
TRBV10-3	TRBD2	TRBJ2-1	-	TGTGCCATCAGTGGGCTAGCGGGAGGGCCAGGCAATGAGCAGTTCTTC	CAISGLAGGPGNEQFF
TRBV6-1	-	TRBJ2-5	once	TGTGCCAGCCGGCCCTCTTGGGCGGGAACCGAGACCCAGTACTTC	CASRPSWAGTETQYF
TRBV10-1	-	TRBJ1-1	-	TGCGCCAGCGAGCCGGGACATGGATGTACTGAAGCTTTCTTT	CASEPGHGCTEAFF
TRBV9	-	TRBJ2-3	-	TGTGCCAGCAGCGATCTTAGCCGAGACCCAGATACGCAGTATTTT	CASSDLSRDPDTQYF
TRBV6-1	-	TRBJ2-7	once	TGTGCCAGCAGTGAAAAGCGGGGGACAGTGGGATTCTCCTACGAGCAGTACTTC	CASSEKRGTVGFSYEQYF
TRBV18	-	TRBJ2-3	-	TGTGCCAGCTCATCCAACCCGGGGACAGATACGCAGTATTTT	CASSSNPGTDTQYF
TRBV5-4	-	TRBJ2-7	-	TGTGCCAGCAGCTTGGGTTGGCCTTCCTACGAGCAGTACTTC	CASSLGWPSYEQYF
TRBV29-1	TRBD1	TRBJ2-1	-	TGCAGCTCCCCGGGACAGGGACTTAGCTCCTACAATGAGCAGTTCTTC	CSSPGQGLSSYNEQFF
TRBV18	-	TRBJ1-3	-	TGTGCCAGCTCACCACCAGCGAACTCTGGAAACACCATATATTTT	CASSPPANSGNTIYF
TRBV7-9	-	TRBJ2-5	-	TGTGCCAGCAGCTTAGTCGCGACTGGGGAGACCCAGTACTTC	CASSLVATGETQYF
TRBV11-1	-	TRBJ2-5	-	TGTGCCAGCAGCTTAGGGGGGGAGGAGACCCAGTACTTC	CASSLGGEETQYF
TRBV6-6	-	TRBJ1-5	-	TGTGCCAGCAGGCGGGACCAGCCCCAGCATTTT	CASRRDQPQHF
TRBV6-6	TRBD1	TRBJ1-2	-	TGTGCCAGCAGTTCCCAGGACAGGGGTCATGGCTACACCTTC	CASSSQDRGHGYTF
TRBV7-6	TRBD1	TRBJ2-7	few	TGTGCCAGCAGCCCAAGGACAGGGACCTACGAGCAGTACTTC	CASSPRTGTYEQYF
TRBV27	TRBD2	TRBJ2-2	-	TGTGCCAGCAGTTTAGGGCTAGCGGGAGGGAACACCGGGGAGCTGTTTTTT	CASSLGLAGGNTGELFF
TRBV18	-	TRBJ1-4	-	TGTGCCAGCTCCCTCCGACAGGATAATGAAAAACTGTTTTTT	CASSLRQDNEKLFF
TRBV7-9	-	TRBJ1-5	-	TGTGCCAGCAGCTTGCAGGGGAATCAGCCCCAGCATTTT	CASSLQGNQPQHF
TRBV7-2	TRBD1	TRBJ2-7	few	TGTGCCAGCAGCCCAAGGACAGGGGGGGACTACGAGCAGTACTTC	CASSPRTGGDYEQYF
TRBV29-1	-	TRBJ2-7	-	TGCAGCGTTGTTGGGGCATTAACCTCCTACGAGCAGTACTTC	CSVVGALTSYEQYF
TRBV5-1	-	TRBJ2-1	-	TGCGCCAGCAGCTCCGGGACAGAGCAGTTCTTC	CASSSGTEQFF
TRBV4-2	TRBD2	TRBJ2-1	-	TGTGCCAGCAGCCAAGACATAGCGGGAGGGACCGGATACAATGAGCAGTTCTTC	CASSQDIAGGTGYNEQFF
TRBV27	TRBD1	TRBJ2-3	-	TGTGCCAGCAGTTTGGGGACAGGGTACACAGATACGCAGTATTTT	CASSLGTGYTDTQYF
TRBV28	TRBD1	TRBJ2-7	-	TGTGCCAGCAGTCCGACGGGACAGGGGGAATACGAGCAGTACTTC	CASSPTGQGEYEQYF
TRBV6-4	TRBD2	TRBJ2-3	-	TGTGCCAGCAGAGTAGCGGGAGGCACAGATACGCAGTATTTT	CASRVAGGTDTQYF
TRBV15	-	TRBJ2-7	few	TGTGCCACCAGCCCACGACTAGGGGCCTCCTACGAGCAGTACTTC	CATSPRLGASYEQYF
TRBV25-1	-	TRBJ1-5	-	TGTGCCAGCATACAGGGTATGAATAGCAATCAGCCCCAGCATTTT	CASIQGMNSNQPQHF
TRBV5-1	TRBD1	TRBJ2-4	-	TGCGCCAGCGGGGACAGGGGAAAAAACATTCAGTACTTC	CASGDRGKNIQYF
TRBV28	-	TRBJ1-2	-	TGTGCCAGTAAGACCCAAGGTTGGGGGGTCAGGGGCTACACCTTC	CASKTQGWGVRGYTF
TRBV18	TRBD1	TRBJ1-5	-	TGTGCCAGCTCACTTATCTCAGGGGGTTTTAGCAATCAGCCCCAGCATTTT	CASSLISGGFSNQPQHF
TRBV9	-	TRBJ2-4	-	TGTGCCAGCAGCACGAGCCCCCGGGACACCAAACGGGGCATTCAGTACTTC	CASSTSPRDTKRGIQYF
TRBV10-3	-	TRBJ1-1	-	TGTGCCATCAGTGAGTCGCCAGGGGCTGACACTGAAGCTTTCTTT	CAISESPGADTEAFF